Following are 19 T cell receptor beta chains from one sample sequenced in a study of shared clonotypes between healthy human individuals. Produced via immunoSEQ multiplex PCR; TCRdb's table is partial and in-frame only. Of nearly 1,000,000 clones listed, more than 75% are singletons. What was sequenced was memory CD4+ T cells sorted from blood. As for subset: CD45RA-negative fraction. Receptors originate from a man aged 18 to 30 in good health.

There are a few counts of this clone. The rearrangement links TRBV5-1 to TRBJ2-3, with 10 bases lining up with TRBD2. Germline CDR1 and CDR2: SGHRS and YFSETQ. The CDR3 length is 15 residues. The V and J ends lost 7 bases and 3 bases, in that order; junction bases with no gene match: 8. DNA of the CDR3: TGCGCCAGCGGGGAGCGGGAGGGCCGAACAGATACGCAGTATTTT. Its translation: CASGEREGRTDTQYF. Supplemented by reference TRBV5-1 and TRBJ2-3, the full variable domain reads KAGVTQTPRYLIKTRGQQVTLSCSPISGHRSVSWYQQTPGQGLQFLFEYFSETQRNKGNFPGRFSGRQFSNSRSEMNVSTLELGDSALYLCASGEREGRTDTQYFGPGTRLTVL.

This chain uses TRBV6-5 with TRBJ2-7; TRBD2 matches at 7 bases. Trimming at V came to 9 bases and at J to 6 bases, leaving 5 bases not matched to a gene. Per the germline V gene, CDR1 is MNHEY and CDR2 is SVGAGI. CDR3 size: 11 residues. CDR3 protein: CASAGDGEQYF. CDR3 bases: TGTGCCAGTGCGGGAGATGGCGAGCAGTACTTC.

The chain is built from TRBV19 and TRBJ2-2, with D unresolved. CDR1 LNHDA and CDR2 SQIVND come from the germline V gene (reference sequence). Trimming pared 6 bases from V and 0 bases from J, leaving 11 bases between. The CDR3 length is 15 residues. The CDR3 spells CASRSGNANTGELFF. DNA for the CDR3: TGTGCCAGTAGATCCGGCAATGCGAACACCGGGGAGCTGTTTTTT.

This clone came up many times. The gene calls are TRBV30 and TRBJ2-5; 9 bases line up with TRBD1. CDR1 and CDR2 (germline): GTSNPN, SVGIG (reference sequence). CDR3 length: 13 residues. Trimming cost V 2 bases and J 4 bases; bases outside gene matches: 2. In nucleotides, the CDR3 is TGTGCCTGGAGTACAGGGGGCGCAGAGACCCAGTACTTC. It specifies CAWSTGGAETQYF.

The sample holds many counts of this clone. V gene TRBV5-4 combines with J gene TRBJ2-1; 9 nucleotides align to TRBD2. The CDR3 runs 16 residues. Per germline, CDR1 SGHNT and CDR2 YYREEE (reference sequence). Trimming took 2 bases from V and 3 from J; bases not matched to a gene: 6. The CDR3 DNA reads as TGTGCCAGCAGCTTTTTTAGCGGGAGTTTCTACAATGAGCAGTTCTTC. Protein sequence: CASSFFSGSFYNEQFF.

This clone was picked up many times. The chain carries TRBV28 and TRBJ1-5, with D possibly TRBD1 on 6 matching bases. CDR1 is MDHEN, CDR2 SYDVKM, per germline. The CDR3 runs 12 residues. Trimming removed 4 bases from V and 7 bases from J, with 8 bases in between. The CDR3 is CASSSQGQPQHF. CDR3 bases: TGTGCCAGCAGTTCACAGGGCCAGCCCCAGCATTTT.

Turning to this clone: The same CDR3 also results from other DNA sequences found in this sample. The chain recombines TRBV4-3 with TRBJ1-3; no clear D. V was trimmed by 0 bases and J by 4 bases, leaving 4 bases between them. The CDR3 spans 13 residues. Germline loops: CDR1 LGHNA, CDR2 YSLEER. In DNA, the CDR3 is TGCGCCAGCAGCCAAGATCGGGGAAACACCATATATTTT. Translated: CASSQDRGNTIYF.

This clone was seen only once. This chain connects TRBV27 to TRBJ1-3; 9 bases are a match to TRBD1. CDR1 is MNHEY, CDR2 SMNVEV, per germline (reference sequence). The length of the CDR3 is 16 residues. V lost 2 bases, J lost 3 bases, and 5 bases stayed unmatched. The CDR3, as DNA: TGTGCCAGCAGTTTAGACCCGACAGGGGGTGGAAACACCATATATTTT. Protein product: CASSLDPTGGGNTIYF.

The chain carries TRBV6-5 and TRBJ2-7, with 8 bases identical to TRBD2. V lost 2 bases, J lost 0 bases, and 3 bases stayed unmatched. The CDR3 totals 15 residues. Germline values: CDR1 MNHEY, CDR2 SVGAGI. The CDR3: CASSYTSGSSYEQYF. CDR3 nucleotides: TGTGCCAGCAGTTACACTAGCGGAAGCTCCTACGAGCAGTACTTC.

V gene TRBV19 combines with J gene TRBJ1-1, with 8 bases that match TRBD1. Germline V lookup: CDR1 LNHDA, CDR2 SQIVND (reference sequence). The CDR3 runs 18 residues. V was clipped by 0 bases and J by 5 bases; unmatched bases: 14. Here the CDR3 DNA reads TGTGCCAGTAGTATAGACTGGCGGACAGGGTGGGGGACGACTGAAGCTTTCTTT. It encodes CASSIDWRTGWGTTEAFF.

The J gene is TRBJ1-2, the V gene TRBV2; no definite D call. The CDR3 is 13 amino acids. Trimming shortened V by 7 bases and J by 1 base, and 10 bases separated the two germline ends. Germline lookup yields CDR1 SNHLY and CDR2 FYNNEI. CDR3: CASTEGVNYGYTF. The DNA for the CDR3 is TGTGCCAGCACCGAAGGAGTTAACTATGGCTACACCTTC.

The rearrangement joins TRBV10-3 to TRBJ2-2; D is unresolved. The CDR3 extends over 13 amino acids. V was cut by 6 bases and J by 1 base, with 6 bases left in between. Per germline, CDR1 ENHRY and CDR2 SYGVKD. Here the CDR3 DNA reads TGTGCCATCAGGGTCATGAACACCGGGGAGCTGTTTTTT. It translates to CAIRVMNTGELFF.

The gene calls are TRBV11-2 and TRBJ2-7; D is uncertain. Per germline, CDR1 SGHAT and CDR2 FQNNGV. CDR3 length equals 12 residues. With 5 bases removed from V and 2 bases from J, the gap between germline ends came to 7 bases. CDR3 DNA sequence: TGTGCCAGCAGCGACTCTCCCTACGAGCAGTACTTC. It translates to CASSDSPYEQYF.

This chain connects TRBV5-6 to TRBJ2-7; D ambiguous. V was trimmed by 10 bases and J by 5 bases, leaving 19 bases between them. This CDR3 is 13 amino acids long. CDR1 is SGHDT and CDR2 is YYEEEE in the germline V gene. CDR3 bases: TGTGCCTCCCGGTTTCTGGAGTCGCACGAGCAGTACTTC. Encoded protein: CASRFLESHEQYF.

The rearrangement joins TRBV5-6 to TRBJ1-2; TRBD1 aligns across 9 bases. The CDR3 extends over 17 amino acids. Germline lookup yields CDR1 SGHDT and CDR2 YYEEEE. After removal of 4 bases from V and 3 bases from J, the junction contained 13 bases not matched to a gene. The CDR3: CASSRDRETFRDYGYTF. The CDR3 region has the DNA TGTGCCAGCAGCCGGGACAGGGAGACGTTTAGGGACTATGGCTACACCTTC.

CDR3 in amino acids: CASSLRGQPNSPLHF. In DNA form, the CDR3 reads TGTGCCAGCAGCTTAAGGGGCCAGCCAAATTCACCCCTCCACTTT. The V call is TRBV7-3, the J call TRBJ1-6, with a possible D match to TRBD1 (5 bases). This CDR3 is built from 15 residues. Germline-derived CDR1 and CDR2 are SGHTA and FQGTGA. V lost 1 base, J lost 7 bases, and 11 bases lay in between.

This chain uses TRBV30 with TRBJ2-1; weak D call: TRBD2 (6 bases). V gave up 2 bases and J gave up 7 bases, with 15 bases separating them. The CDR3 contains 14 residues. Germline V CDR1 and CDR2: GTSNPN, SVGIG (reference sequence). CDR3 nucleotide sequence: TGTGCCTGGAGTTCAATCGCGGAGGGGAATGAGCAGTTCTTC. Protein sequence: CAWSSIAEGNEQFF.

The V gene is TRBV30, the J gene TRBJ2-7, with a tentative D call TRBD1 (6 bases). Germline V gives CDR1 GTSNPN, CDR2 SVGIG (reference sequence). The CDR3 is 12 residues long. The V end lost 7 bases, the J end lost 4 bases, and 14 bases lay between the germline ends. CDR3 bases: TGTGCCTCGACACCGAGGGGGTACGAGCAGTACTTC. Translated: CASTPRGYEQYF.

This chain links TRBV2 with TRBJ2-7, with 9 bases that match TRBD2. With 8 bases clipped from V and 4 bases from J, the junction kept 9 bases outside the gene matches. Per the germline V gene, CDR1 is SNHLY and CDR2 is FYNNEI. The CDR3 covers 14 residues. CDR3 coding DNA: TGTGCCAGCGAAACGGGACTAGCTGGTTACGAGCAGTACTTC. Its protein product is CASETGLAGYEQYF.